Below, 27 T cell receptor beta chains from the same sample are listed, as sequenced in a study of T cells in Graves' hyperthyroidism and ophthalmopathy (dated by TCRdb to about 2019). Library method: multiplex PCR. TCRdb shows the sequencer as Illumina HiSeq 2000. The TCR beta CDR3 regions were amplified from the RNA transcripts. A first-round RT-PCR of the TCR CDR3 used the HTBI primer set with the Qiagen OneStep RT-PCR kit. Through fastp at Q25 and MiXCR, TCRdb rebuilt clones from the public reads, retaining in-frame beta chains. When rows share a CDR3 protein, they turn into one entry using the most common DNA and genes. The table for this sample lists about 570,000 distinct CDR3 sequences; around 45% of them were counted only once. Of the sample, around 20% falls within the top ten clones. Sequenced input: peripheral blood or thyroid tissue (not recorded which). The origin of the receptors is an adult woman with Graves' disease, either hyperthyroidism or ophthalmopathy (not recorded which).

The chain's CDR3 is CSVDTGRYPEAFF. Written as DNA, the CDR3 is TGCAGCGTTGATACAGGGAGGTACCCTGAAGCTTTCTTT. The chain employs TRBV29-1 and TRBJ1-1; D perhaps matches TRBD1 (6 bases). Per the germline V gene, CDR1 is SQVTM and CDR2 is ANQGSEA. The V and J ends lost 3 bases and 6 bases respectively, with 14 bases between them. This CDR3 contains 13 residues.

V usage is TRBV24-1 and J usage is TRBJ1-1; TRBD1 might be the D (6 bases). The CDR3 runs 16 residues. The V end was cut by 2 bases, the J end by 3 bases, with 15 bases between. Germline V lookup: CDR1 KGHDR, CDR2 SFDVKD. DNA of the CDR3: TGTGCCACCAGTGATTCCAGGGGTAGGGCTGACACTGAAGCTTTCTTT. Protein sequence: CATSDSRGRADTEAFF.

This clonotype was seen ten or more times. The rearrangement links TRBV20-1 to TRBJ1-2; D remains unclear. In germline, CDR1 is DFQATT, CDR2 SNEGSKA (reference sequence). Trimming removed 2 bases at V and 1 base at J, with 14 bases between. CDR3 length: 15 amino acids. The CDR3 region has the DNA TGCAGTGCTAGACCGGCTGGAAGCTATAACTATGGCTACACCTTC. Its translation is CSARPAGSYNYGYTF.

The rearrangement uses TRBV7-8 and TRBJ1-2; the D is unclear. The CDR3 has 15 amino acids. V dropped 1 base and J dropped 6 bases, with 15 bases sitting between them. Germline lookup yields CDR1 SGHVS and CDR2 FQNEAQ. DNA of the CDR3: TGTGCCAGCAGCTTAGGCCCTTTGGTTTTGGATGGCTACACCTTC. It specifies CASSLGPLVLDGYTF.

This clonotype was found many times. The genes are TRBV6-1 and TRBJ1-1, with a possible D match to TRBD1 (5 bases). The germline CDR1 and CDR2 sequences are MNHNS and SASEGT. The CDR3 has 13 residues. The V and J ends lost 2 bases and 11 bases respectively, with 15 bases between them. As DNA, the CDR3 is TGTGCCAGCAGTGAACACAGGAGCTGGGATGCTTTCTTT. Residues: CASSEHRSWDAFF.

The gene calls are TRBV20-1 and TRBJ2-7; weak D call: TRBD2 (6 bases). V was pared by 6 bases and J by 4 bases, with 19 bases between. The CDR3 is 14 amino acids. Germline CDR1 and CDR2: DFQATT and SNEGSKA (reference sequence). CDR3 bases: TGCAGTGCCCCCGGGGCGGGAAAGGTATACGAGCAGTACTTC. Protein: CSAPGAGKVYEQYF.

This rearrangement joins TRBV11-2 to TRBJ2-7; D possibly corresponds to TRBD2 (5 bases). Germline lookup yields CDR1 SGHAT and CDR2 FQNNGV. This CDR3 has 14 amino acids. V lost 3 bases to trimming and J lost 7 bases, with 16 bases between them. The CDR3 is CASSLAPEGWEQYF. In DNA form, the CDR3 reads TGTGCCAGCAGCTTGGCCCCTGAGGGTTGGGAGCAGTACTTC.

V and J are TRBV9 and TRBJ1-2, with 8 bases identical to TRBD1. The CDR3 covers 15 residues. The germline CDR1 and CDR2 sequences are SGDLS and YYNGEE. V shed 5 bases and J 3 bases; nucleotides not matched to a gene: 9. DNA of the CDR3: TGTGCCAGCAGTTTTAACAGGGGGGTTGACTATGGCTACACCTTC. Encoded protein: CASSFNRGVDYGYTF.

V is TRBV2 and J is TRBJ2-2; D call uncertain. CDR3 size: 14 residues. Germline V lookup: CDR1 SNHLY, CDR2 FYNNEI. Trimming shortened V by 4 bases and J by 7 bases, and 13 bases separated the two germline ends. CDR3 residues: CASSALQVVGELFF. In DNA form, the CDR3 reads TGTGCCAGCAGTGCCCTTCAGGTAGTCGGGGAGCTGTTTTTT.

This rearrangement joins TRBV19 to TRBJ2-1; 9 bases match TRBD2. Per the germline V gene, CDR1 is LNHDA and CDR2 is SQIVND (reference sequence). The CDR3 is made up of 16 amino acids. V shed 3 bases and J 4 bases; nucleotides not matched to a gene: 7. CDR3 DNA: TGTGCCAGTAGTATGATGGCTAGCGGGGTTTACAATGAGCAGTTCTTC. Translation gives CASSMMASGVYNEQFF. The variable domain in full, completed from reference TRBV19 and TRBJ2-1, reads DGGITQSPKYLFRKEGQNVTLSCEQNLNHDAMYWYRQDPGQGLRLIYYSQIVNDFQKGDIAEGYSVSREKKESFPLTVTSAQKNPTAFYLCASSMMASGVYNEQFFGPGTRLTVL.

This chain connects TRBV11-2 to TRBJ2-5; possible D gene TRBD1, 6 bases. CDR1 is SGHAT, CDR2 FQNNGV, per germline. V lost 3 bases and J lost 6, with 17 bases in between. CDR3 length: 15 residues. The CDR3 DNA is TGTGCCAGCAGCTTGGGCGTTACAGGGTACCAGACCCAGTACTTC. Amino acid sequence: CASSLGVTGYQTQYF.

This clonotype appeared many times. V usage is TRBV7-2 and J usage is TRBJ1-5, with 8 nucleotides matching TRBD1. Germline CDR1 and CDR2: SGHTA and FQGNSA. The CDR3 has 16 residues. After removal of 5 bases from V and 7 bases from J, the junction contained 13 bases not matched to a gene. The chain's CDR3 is CASSPGGTGSVQPQHF. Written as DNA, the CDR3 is TGTGCCAGCAGCCCAGGCGGGACAGGAAGTGTACAGCCCCAGCATTTT.

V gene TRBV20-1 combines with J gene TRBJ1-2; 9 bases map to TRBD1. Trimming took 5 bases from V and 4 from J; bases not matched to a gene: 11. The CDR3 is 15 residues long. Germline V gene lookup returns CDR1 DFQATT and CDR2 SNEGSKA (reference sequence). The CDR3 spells CSAYDPGQGLYGYTF. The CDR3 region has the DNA TGCAGTGCTTATGACCCGGGACAGGGACTCTATGGCTACACCTTC.

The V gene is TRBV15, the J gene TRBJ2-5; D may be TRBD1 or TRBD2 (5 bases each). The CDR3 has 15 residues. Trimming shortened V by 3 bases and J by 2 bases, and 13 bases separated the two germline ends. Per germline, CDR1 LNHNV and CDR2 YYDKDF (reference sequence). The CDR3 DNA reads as TGTGCCACCAGCAGCTCCGGGGCCAGACAAGAGACCCAGTACTTC. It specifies CATSSSGARQETQYF.

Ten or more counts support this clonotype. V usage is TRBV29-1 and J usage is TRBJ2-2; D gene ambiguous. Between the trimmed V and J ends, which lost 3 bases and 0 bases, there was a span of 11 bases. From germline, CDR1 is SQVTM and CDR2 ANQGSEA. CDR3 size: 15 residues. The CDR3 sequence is CSVETATTNTGELFF. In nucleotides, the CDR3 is TGCAGCGTTGAGACCGCGACAACGAACACCGGGGAGCTGTTTTTT.

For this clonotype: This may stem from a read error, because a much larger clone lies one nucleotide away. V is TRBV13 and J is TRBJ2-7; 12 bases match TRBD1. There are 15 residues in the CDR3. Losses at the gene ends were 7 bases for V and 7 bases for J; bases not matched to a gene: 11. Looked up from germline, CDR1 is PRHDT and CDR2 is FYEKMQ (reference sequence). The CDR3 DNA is TGTGCCAGCATCGACTGGGGGACAGGGGGCGGGGAGCAGTACTTC. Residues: CASIDWGTGGGEQYF.

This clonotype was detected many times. The DNA of the CDR3 is TGCAGTGCGTGGGGTCAATCAAAAGAGACCCAGTACTTC. This encodes CSAWGQSKETQYF. V usage is TRBV20-1 and J usage is TRBJ2-5; D is uncertain. CDR3 length: 13 amino acids. The germline V gene encodes CDR1 DFQATT and CDR2 SNEGSKA (reference sequence). V lost 6 bases and J lost 3, with 14 bases in between.

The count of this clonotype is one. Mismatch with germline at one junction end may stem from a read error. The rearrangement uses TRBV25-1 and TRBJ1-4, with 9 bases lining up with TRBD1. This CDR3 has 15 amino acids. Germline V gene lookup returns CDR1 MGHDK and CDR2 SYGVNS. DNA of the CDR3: TGTGCCAGCAGTGAATTCCACAGGGGGCGGGAAAGACTGTTTTTT. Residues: CASSEFHRGRERLFF.

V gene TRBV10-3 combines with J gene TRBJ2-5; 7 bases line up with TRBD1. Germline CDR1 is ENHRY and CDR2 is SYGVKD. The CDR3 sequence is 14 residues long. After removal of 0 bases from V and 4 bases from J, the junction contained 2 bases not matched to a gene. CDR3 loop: CAISESDRVETQYF. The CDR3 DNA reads TGTGCCATCAGTGAGTCCGACAGGGTAGAGACCCAGTACTTC.

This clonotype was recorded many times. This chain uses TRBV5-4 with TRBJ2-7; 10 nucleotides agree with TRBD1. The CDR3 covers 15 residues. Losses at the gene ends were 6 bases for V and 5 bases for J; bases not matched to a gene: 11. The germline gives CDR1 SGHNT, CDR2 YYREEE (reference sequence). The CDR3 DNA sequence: TGTGCCAGCAACTCCTCAGACAGGGGGCTTGACGAGCAGTACTTC. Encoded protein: CASNSSDRGLDEQYF.

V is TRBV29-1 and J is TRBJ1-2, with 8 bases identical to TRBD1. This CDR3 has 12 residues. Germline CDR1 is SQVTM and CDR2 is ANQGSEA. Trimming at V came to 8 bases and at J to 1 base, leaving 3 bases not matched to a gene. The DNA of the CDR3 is TGCAGCAAAGGACAGGGTAACTATGGCTACACCTTC. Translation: CSKGQGNYGYTF.

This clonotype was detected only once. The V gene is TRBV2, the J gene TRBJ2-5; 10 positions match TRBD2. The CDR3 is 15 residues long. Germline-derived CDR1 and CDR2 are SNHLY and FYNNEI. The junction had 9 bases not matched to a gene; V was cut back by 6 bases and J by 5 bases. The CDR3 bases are TGTGCCAGCAGAGAGCGGGAGGGGATTGGGGAGACCCAGTACTTC. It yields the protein CASREREGIGETQYF.

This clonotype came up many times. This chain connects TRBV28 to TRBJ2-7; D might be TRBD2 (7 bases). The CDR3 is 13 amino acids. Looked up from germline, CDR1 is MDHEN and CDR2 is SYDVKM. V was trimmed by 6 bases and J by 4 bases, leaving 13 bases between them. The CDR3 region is CASRRRGAYEQYF. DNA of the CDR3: TGTGCCAGCAGACGCCGGGGGGCGTACGAGCAGTACTTC.

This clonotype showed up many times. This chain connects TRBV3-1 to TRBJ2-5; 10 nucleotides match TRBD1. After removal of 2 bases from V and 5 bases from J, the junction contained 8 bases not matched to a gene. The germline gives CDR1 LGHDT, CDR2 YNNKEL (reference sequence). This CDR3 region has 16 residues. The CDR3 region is CASSQSRTGGVETQYF. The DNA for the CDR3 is TGTGCCAGCAGCCAATCCCGGACAGGGGGTGTGGAGACCCAGTACTTC.

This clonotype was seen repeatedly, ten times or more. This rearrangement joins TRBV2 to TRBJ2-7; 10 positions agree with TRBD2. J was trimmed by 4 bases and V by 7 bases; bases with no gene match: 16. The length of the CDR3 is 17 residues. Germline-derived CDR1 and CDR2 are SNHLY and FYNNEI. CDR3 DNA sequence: TGTGCCAGCAAGCGGGGTTCGGCTAGCGGGAGTAGTTACGAGCAGTACTTC. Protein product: CASKRGSASGSSYEQYF.

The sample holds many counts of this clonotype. This chain's CDR3 is CSARNHRGEETQYF. Here the CDR3 DNA reads TGCAGTGCTAGGAATCACAGGGGTGAAGAGACCCAGTACTTC. The rearrangement uses TRBV20-1 and TRBJ2-5; 7 nucleotides match TRBD1. Per germline, CDR1 DFQATT and CDR2 SNEGSKA (reference sequence). Trimming cost V 3 bases and J 3 bases; bases outside gene matches: 7. The CDR3 has 14 residues.

DNA of the CDR3: TGTGCCAGCAGTGCCGCCGGGACAGCCTATGGCTACACCTTC. Translation: CASSAAGTAYGYTF. V gene TRBV25-1 combines with J gene TRBJ1-2; 7 bases are a match to TRBD1. Germline lookup yields CDR1 MGHDK and CDR2 SYGVNS. Trimming removed 4 bases from V and 4 bases from J; junction bases left unmatched: 6. The length of the CDR3 is 14 residues.